The entry that follows covers one TCR beta chain sequence. Its specificity is not known. The sample belongs to a study of T cell responses to AZD1222 COVID-19 vaccine. The overall study: Whether given at about 4 or about 12 weeks, second doses were pooled. Findings and caveats of the study: Donors skewed white British and female; clonal diversity was possibly underestimated. Baseline serostatus was positive in only a handful of AZD1222 recipients.

Libraries were prepared by immunoSEQ multiplex PCR; TCRdb keeps only in-frame clonotypes and omits some of them. Seen here are approximately 110,000 clones, around 89% observed once, and the top ten hold more than 4%. CDR1 is SGHTA and CDR2 is FQGNSA in the germline V gene. Trimming took off 1 base at V and 6 bases at J, with 14 bases between the two ends. This CDR3 comprises 15 residues. The source is an adult in good health. The chain is built from TRBV7-2 and TRBJ2-3, with D unresolved. The specimen was peripheral blood, collected on day 0 of AZD1222 vaccination. The chain's CDR3 is CASSLGVPGTDTQYF. As DNA, the CDR3 is TGTGCCAGCAGCTTAGGGGTACCGGGTACGGATACGCAGTATTTT.